The 30 T cell receptor beta chains below were found in one sample sequenced in a study of CXCR3-negative and CXCR3-positive naive CD8 T cells. Findings and limits, study-wide: CXCR3-negative naive cells had less hydrophobic TRB CDR3s than did CXCR3-positive naive cells.

The libraries of TRB cDNA were constructed through 5' RACE using UMI labels. TCRdb derives one entry per CDR3 protein from the 5' RACE reads, leaving out DNA. The sample holds 60,000 to 65,000 distinct CDR3 sequences. Which antigens these TCRs recognize remains unknown. The specimen sequenced was naive CXCR3+ CD8+ T cells from blood. The subset denotes: CD45RO-CCR7+CD27+CD95- naive CD8+ T cells expressing CXCR3 (TNR3+). These TCRs come from a human donor in good health. Some clones in this sample may be carry-over from other donors' samples.

The chain recombines TRBV3-1 with TRBJ2-5. The CDR3 has 18 residues. Germline V gene sequence: CDR1 LGHDT, CDR2 YNNKEL (reference sequence). The CDR3 protein is CASSQVLRLAEQQETQYF.

This sequence joins TRBV29-1 and TRBJ2-3; checking the TCRdb D call of TRBD1 is not possible without DNA. The CDR3 has 13 amino acids. CDR1 and CDR2 (germline): SQVTM, ANQGSEA. The CDR3 region is CSVEAGDTDTQYF.

The chain couples TRBV29-1 to TRBJ2-5; TCRdb proposes TRBD2, but this gene call is untestable without DNA. This CDR3 comprises 13 residues. Germline V CDR1 and CDR2: SQVTM, ANQGSEA. CDR3 region: CSVVSGLQETQYF.

The chain links TRBV7-9 to TRBJ1-3. The CDR3 is made up of 16 amino acids. In germline, CDR1 is SEHNR, CDR2 FQNEAQ (reference sequence). The chain's CDR3 is CASSPYGLSGGNTIYF.

The V gene is TRBV29-1, the J gene TRBJ2-7; no DNA is available, so the TRBD1 call from TCRdb remains unchecked. Per germline, CDR1 SQVTM and CDR2 ANQGSEA. The CDR3 contains 13 residues. The CDR3 region is CSVEPPGAGEQYF.

The CDR3 region is CASSLTGLGTDTQYF. The genes are TRBV7-9 and TRBJ2-3; there is no DNA to check the TCRdb D call of TRBD1. The CDR3 runs to 15 residues. Germline CDR1 and CDR2: SEHNR and FQNEAQ (reference sequence).

The V call is TRBV29-1, the J call TRBJ2-1; TCRdb picks TRBD1, but there is no DNA to check that call. Germline lookup yields CDR1 SQVTM and CDR2 ANQGSEA. The CDR3 is made up of 14 amino acids. The CDR3 here is CSVATPISYNEQFF.

The CDR3 here is CASSEVPALGNEQFF. The chain couples TRBV25-1 to TRBJ2-1; with no DNA, the TCRdb D assignment of TRBD2 cannot be verified. The CDR3 spans 15 residues. Germline V gives CDR1 MGHDK, CDR2 SYGVNS.

The chain links TRBV27 to TRBJ2-1; TCRdb returns TRBD1, unconfirmable since there is no DNA. CDR1 MNHEY and CDR2 SMNVEV come from the germline V gene (reference sequence). CDR3 length: 12 residues. The CDR3 loop is CASSNGGGEQFF.

The chain carries TRBV19 and TRBJ2-7. The V gene's germline CDR1 is LNHDA and CDR2 SQIVND (reference sequence). The CDR3 loop spans 12 amino acids. The CDR3 region is CATLDASYEQYF.

The V call is TRBV29-1, the J call TRBJ1-1. Germline CDR1 reads SQVTM; CDR2 reads ANQGSEA. The CDR3 runs to 11 residues. The CDR3: CSFWEGTEAFF.

The V call is TRBV7-2, the J call TRBJ1-2; TCRdb reports TRBD1, a call that lacks DNA to check it against. The CDR3 has 15 residues. From germline, CDR1 is SGHTA and CDR2 FQGNSA. The CDR3 spells CASSSGTGVINGYTF.

The chain couples TRBV12-3 or TRBV12-4 to TRBJ2-2. The CDR3 length is 14 residues. CDR3 loop: CASERPSLTGELFF.

The rearrangement uses TRBV18 and TRBJ2-4; as DNA is missing, the TRBD1 call by TCRdb cannot be tested. The CDR3 is made up of 16 amino acids. Germline CDR1 reads KGHSH; CDR2 reads LQKENI. The CDR3 protein is CASSPGTALAKNIQYF.

This chain uses TRBV11-2 with TRBJ1-1. Germline CDR1 and CDR2: SGHAT and FQNNGV. The length of the CDR3 is 14 residues. CDR3: CASSFRSSAAEAFF. The entire variable domain, with the rest obtained from reference TRBV11-2 and TRBJ1-1, is as follows: EAGVAQSPRYKIIEKRQSVAFWCNPISGHATLYWYQQILGQGPKLLIQFQNNGVVDDSQLPKDRFSAERLKGVDSTLKIQPAKLEDSAVYLCASSFRSSAAEAFFGQGTRLTVV.

This chain connects TRBV7-9 to TRBJ2-5; TCRdb selects TRBD2, and the lack of DNA leaves this call unchecked. Germline CDR1 is SEHNR and CDR2 is FQNEAQ (reference sequence). The CDR3 covers 16 residues. CDR3: CASSLVYGMGWETQYF.

The chain joins TRBV4-1 to TRBJ2-3. CDR3 length: 17 amino acids. Germline V gene lookup returns CDR1 MGHRA and CDR2 YSYEKL. CDR3 sequence reads: CASSLQHTQSFTDTQYF.

The rearrangement joins TRBV14 to TRBJ1-2; with no DNA, the TCRdb D assignment of TRBD1 cannot be verified. This CDR3 is built from 14 residues. In germline, CDR1 is SGHDN, CDR2 FVKESK. CDR3 protein: CASSQVDGPGGYTF.

Its frequency marks this clonotype as medium-sized. V is TRBV7-6 and J is TRBJ2-1; lacking DNA, the TRBD2 call made by TCRdb goes unchecked. The CDR3 extends over 15 amino acids. The V gene's germline CDR1 is SGHVS and CDR2 FNYEAQ. The CDR3 reads CASSQSGGTYNEQFF.

This sequence joins TRBV27 and TRBJ2-7; TCRdb lists TRBD1, though no DNA is available to test this call. The CDR3 spans 11 residues. CDR1 and CDR2 (germline): MNHEY, SMNVEV (reference sequence). Here the CDR3 reads CASSTGGEQYF.

V and J are TRBV11-1 and TRBJ1-1. This CDR3 has 13 residues. Germline CDR1 and CDR2: SGHAT and FQDESV (reference sequence). The CDR3 loop reads CASSLLGFTEAFF.

The V gene is TRBV6-5, the J gene TRBJ1-1. The V gene's germline CDR1 is MNHEY and CDR2 SVGAGI. The CDR3 is 13 residues long. The CDR3 sequence is CASSYSKVTEAFF.

J is TRBJ2-7 and V is TRBV12-3 or TRBV12-4; TCRdb picks TRBD1, but there is no DNA to check that call. The CDR3 runs 13 residues. Here the CDR3 reads CASTSRRGYEQYF.

The chain employs TRBV28 and TRBJ2-7; absent DNA, TCRdb's TRBD2 call cannot be checked. This CDR3 contains 15 residues. Germline V gene data show CDR1 as MDHEN and CDR2 as SYDVKM. The CDR3 is CASSVLAGGPYEQYF.

This chain uses TRBV5-1 with TRBJ1-4. The CDR3 runs 15 residues. Germline CDR1 reads SGHRS; CDR2 reads YFSETQ. The CDR3 sequence: CASSREGVTNEKLFF.

V is TRBV15 and J is TRBJ2-1; TCRdb's D call of TRBD1 is untestable without DNA. Germline V gene sequence: CDR1 LNHNV, CDR2 YYDKDF (reference sequence). The CDR3 runs to 18 residues. CDR3 residues: CATSSHPSRVPDYNEQFF.

This chain connects TRBV20-1 to TRBJ2-2; TCRdb's D call of TRBD1 is untestable without DNA. The germline V gene has CDR1 DFQATT and CDR2 SNEGSKA (reference sequence). The CDR3 consists of 12 residues. CDR3 sequence: CSALTGAGELFF.

The J gene is TRBJ2-2, the V gene TRBV6-2 or TRBV6-3. Germline V gene sequence: CDR1 MNHEY, CDR2 SVGEGT. This CDR3 contains 11 residues. The CDR3 reads CASSVSGELFF.

V is TRBV29-1 and J is TRBJ2-2; the TRBD1 assignment by TCRdb is unverifiable without DNA. The CDR3 totals 17 residues. Germline values: CDR1 SQVTM, CDR2 ANQGSEA. The CDR3 sequence is CSVEDGEGQADTGELFF.

J is TRBJ1-3 and V is TRBV9. Germline CDR1 is SGDLS and CDR2 is YYNGEE. This CDR3 has 15 residues. Here the CDR3 reads CASSVNPASGNTIYF.